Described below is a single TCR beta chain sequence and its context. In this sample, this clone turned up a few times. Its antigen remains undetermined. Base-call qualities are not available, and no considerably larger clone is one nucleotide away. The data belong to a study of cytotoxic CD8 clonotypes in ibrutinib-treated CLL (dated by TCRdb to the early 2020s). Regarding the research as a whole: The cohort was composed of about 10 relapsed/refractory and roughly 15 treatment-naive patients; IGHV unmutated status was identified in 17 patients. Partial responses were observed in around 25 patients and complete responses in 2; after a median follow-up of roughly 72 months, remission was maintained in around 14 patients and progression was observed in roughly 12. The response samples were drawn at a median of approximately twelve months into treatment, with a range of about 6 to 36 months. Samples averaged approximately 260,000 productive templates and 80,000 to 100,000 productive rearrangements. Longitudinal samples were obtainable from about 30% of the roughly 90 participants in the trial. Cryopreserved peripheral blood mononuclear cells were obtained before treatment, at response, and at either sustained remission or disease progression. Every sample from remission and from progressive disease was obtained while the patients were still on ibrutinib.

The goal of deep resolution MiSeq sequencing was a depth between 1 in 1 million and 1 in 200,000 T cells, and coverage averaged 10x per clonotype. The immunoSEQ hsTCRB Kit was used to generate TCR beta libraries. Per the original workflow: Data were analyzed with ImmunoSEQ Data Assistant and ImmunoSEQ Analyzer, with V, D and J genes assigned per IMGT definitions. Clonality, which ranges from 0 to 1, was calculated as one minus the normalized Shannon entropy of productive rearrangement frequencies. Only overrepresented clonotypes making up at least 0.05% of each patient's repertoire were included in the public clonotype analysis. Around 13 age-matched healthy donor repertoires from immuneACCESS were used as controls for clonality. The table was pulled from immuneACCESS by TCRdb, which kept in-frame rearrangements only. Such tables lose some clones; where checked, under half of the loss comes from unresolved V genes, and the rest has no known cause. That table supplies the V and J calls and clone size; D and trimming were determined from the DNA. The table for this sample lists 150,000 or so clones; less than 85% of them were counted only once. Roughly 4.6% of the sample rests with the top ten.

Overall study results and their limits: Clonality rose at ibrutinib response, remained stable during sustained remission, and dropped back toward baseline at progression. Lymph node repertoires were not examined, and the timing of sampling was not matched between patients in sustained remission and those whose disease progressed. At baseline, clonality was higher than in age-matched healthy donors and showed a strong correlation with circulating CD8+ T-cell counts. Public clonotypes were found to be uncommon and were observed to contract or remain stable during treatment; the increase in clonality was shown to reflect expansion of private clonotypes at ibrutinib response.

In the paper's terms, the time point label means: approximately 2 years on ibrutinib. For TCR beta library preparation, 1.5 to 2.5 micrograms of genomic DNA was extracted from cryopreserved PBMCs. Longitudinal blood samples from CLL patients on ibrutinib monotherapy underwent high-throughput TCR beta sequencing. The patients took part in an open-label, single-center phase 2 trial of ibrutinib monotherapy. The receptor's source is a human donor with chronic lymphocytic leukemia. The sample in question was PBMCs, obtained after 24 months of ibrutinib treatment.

CDR3 loop: CASSSPSGGPQETQYF. The DNA sequence is TGCGCCAGCAGCTCCCCTAGCGGGGGCCCACAAGAGACCCAGTACTTC. This sequence uses TRBV5-1 and TRBJ2-5, and 10 bases in between align with TRBD2. Germline trimming: 3 bases from V, 2 bases from J; junction bases outside gene matches: 7. Taken from the germline V gene, the CDR1 and CDR2 loops are SGHRS and YFSETQ. Reading from cysteine to phenylalanine, the CDR3 counts 16 amino acids. Only the CDR3 region is kept as DNA, spanning 48 bases read in frame from base 1.